This T cell receptor (beta chain) was obtained from a study of T-cell reconstitution after alpha-beta-depleted transplantation in children (dated by TCRdb to about 2016). Regarding the study in general: T-cell immune reconstitution after TCRalphabeta/CD19-depleted allogeneic hematopoietic cell transplantation in children was quantitatively tracked in the study by means of TCR repertoire profiling.

Receptors were amplified or captured by PCR. TCRdb names Illumina HiSeq 2500 as the instrument used. To normalize quantification of the TCRbeta repertoire, the TCR libraries were built with molecular barcoding that relied on unique molecular identifiers. TCRdb took the public reads, trimmed them with fastp at Q25, ran MiXCR for clone calling and kept in-frame beta chains. A single entry per CDR3 protein holds the most common genes and DNA from its merged rows. The table for this sample lists 200,000 to 300,000 distinct CDR3 sequences; around 11% of them were counted only once. The ten largest clones add up to around 2.8% of the sample. Taken from the germline V gene (reference sequence), the CDR1 and CDR2 loops are SEHNR and FQNEAQ. The cysteine opens and the phenylalanine closes a CDR3 of 12 amino acids. Solely the CDR3 DNA is kept, with 36 bases framed from the first base. The junction carries 6 bases between V and J, which are trimmed by 1 base and 6 bases respectively.

This clonotype was recorded at least ten times. Its antigen has not been determined. Base qualities are not recorded, but no much larger clone differs from it by a single base. Sequenced here: PBMCs from the stem cell graft donor, sampled from the stem cell graft. The chain joins TRBV7-9 to TRBJ1-1, with the D gene call left open. The TCR comes from a human donor who donated a stem cell graft to a child with acute lymphoblastic leukemia. The nucleotide sequence reads TGTGCCAGCAGCTTAGGAAGATCTGAAGCTTTCTTT. Its protein product is CASSLGRSEAFF.